This entry lists 13 T cell receptor beta chains sequenced from one sample in a study of blood T cell repertoires in COVID-19. Clones were sequenced by immunoSEQ multiplex PCR, and TCRdb holds only the in-frame ones, with some missing. The sample comprises about 380,000 clones, 88% of which are singletons, and 1.2% rests with the top ten. Material for sequencing was PBMCs or T cells enriched from blood (not recorded which). These receptor sequences come from a young woman who had recovered from COVID-19.

This rearrangement joins TRBV20-1 to TRBJ1-2; D might be TRBD1 (5 bases). CDR1 is DFQATT, CDR2 SNEGSKA, per germline (reference sequence). This CDR3 is 13 amino acids long. The V end lost 3 bases, the J end lost 7 bases, and 15 bases lay between the germline ends. In DNA, the CDR3 is TGCAGTGCTAGTGACAGCGTGGCGGGTGGCTACACCTTC. This sequence encodes CSASDSVAGGYTF.

The chain joins TRBV11-2 to TRBJ2-5; tentative D call: TRBD2 (6 bases). CDR3 length: 17 amino acids. V lost 3 bases to trimming and J lost 1 base, with 18 bases between them. Germline V gives CDR1 SGHAT, CDR2 FQNNGV. The CDR3 nucleotides are TGTGCCAGCAGCTTGGGTAGCGCATTGGGACTCCAAGAGACCCAGTACTTC. It codes for CASSLGSALGLQETQYF.

This clone occurred once. CDR3 coding DNA: TGTGCCAGCAGCAGGGGTATGAATCAGCCCCAGCATTTT. As protein: CASSRGMNQPQHF. V and J are TRBV6-5 and TRBJ1-5; a weak D match, TRBD1 (6 bases). The germline V gene has CDR1 MNHEY and CDR2 SVGAGI. Trimming took off 6 bases at V and 4 bases at J, with 10 bases between the two ends. CDR3 length: 13 amino acids.

V usage is TRBV7-9 and J usage is TRBJ2-2; D not resolved. V was shortened by 5 bases and J by 1 base, with 8 bases between the two germline ends. The CDR3 runs 14 residues. CDR1 is SEHNR, CDR2 FQNEAQ, per germline (reference sequence). For the CDR3, the DNA is TGTGCCAGCAGCCCCACACGGAACACCGGGGAGCTGTTTTTT. Amino acid sequence: CASSPTRNTGELFF.

This clone was counted between two and nine times. Other nucleotide sequences from this sample produce the same CDR3. V and J are TRBV5-1 and TRBJ2-7; D uncertain. V lost 1 base and J 6 bases, leaving 5 bases between the germline ends. CDR1 is SGHRS and CDR2 is YFSETQ in the germline V gene. The CDR3 is made up of 11 amino acids. CDR3 in DNA: TGCGCCAGCAGCTTGACGGGCGAGCAGTACTTC. It codes for CASSLTGEQYF.

The chain employs TRBV7-9 and TRBJ1-1; D remains unclear. Trimming cost V 6 bases and J 8 bases, with 13 bases left between them. The CDR3 runs to 12 residues. CDR1 SEHNR and CDR2 FQNEAQ come from the germline V gene (reference sequence). CDR3 loop: CASRAGEAEAFF. DNA of the CDR3: TGTGCCAGCAGGGCCGGAGAGGCGGAAGCTTTCTTT.

This clone has just one count. This chain connects TRBV7-2 to TRBJ1-1; D not resolved. V was pared by 6 bases and J by 1 base, with 12 bases between. Germline assignment: CDR1 SGHTA and CDR2 FQGNSA. CDR3 size: 14 residues. In nucleotides, the CDR3 is TGTGCCAGCAGTCTGTTCGGAGGGAACACTGAAGCTTTCTTT. Protein: CASSLFGGNTEAFF.

The rearrangement joins TRBV19 to TRBJ2-3; 9 bases are a match to TRBD2. This CDR3 has 17 residues. Germline trimming cut 4 bases from V and 2 bases from J; bases unmatched to any gene: 10. Germline assignment: CDR1 LNHDA and CDR2 SQIVND (reference sequence). The CDR3 region has the DNA TGTGCCAGTAGTAGTGGAGGGCTAGCGGGGTACACAGATACGCAGTATTTT. It translates to CASSSGGLAGYTDTQYF.

This clone was detected only a few times. This chain joins TRBV19 and TRBJ1-2; 8 bases are shared with TRBD1. Trimming removed 6 bases from V and 7 bases from J; junction bases left unmatched: 7. This CDR3 has 13 amino acids. Germline values: CDR1 LNHDA, CDR2 SQIVND (reference sequence). The CDR3 bases are TGTGCCAGTAGCCAGACAGGGGCGGGTGGCTACACCTTC. It is translated as CASSQTGAGGYTF.

This chain joins TRBV28 and TRBJ1-1; D is undetermined. V was cut by 6 bases and J by 1 base, with 15 bases left in between. CDR1 MDHEN and CDR2 SYDVKM come from the germline V gene. This CDR3 is built from 15 residues. The CDR3 DNA reads as TGTGCCAGCAGCCGACTGGGAAGCGGGAACACTGAAGCTTTCTTT. This gives the protein CASSRLGSGNTEAFF. The entire variable domain, with the rest obtained from reference TRBV28 and TRBJ1-1, is as follows: DVKVTQSSRYLVKRTGEKVFLECVQDMDHENMFWYRQDPGLGLRLIYFSYDVKMKEKGDIPEGYSVSREKKERFSLILESASTNQTSMYLCASSRLGSGNTEAFFGQGTRLTVV.

In its sample, this clone was seen once. This rearrangement joins TRBV10-1 to TRBJ2-1; a weak D match, TRBD1 (5 bases). The V gene's germline CDR1 is WNHNN and CDR2 SYGVQD (reference sequence). Trimming cost V 3 bases and J 2 bases, with 5 bases left between them. The CDR3 is made up of 13 amino acids. The CDR3: CASSDRAYNEQFF. CDR3 DNA sequence: TGCGCCAGCAGTGACAGGGCCTACAATGAGCAGTTCTTC.

The chain joins TRBV4-1 to TRBJ1-1; tentative D call: TRBD1 (5 bases). The germline gives CDR1 MGHRA, CDR2 YSYEKL. Trimming removed 3 bases from V and 3 bases from J, with 11 bases in between. The CDR3 consists of 14 residues. The CDR3 is CASSQGLWDTEAFF. The DNA of the CDR3 is TGCGCCAGCAGCCAGGGGCTATGGGACACTGAAGCTTTCTTT.

This rearrangement joins TRBV2 to TRBJ1-2; 7 nucleotides agree with TRBD1. This CDR3 contains 13 residues. Unmatched junction bases numbered 4, after V lost 6 bases and J lost 3 bases. Germline V lookup: CDR1 SNHLY, CDR2 FYNNEI. The CDR3 DNA follows: TGTGCCAGCAGCGCTGACAGGGACTATGGCTACACCTTC. Translation: CASSADRDYGYTF.